What follows is one T cell receptor beta chain and its context. The data were produced by immunoSEQ multiplex PCR, yet TCRdb's version contains in-frame clones alone and is incomplete. The repertoire consists of approximately 200,000 clones, with around four fifths occurring once and the leading ten covering more than 9%. Trimming shortened V by 1 base and J by 0 bases, and 10 bases separated the two germline ends. The germline V gene encodes CDR1 SNHLY and CDR2 FYNNEI. The CDR3 runs to 16 residues. The data derive from a study of blood T cell repertoires in COVID-19. At the level of the study: Sites in the United States, Italy and Spain provided acute and convalescent COVID-19 samples. Sources were T cells, B-cell-depleted T cells, or PBMCs; the material itself was cDNA or gDNA.

The specimen was peripheral blood. This rearrangement joins TRBV2 to TRBJ1-3, with D hard to call. The origin of this receptor is a woman older than 75 with COVID-19, enrolled during active disease. CDR3 protein: CASSEGTAGSGNTIYF. As DNA, the CDR3 is TGTGCCAGCAGTGAAGGTACAGCCGGCTCTGGAAACACCATATATTTT.